This T cell receptor (beta chain) was captured in a study of T cells in Graves' hyperthyroidism and ophthalmopathy. In this sample, this clonotype turned up many times. TCR beta CDR3 regions were amplified from RNA. HTBI primers were the set used in a first-round RT-PCR of the TCR CDR3. TCRdb independently ran MiXCR on the multiplex PCR reads; one entry per CDR3 protein. The data hold 94,000 or so distinct CDR3 sequences, with around 52% observed a single time. From germline, CDR1 is ENHRY and CDR2 SYGVKD. V was cut by 6 bases and J by 3 bases, with 15 bases left in between. CDR3 length equals 14 residues.

The gene calls are TRBV10-3 and TRBJ2-7; D might be TRBD1 (6 bases). The sequenced sample consisted of blood. This clonotype originated in a woman in her thirties or forties with Graves' hyperthyroidism. This CDR3 reads CAIRGAGSHYEQYF. CDR3 DNA: TGTGCCATCAGGGGGGCGGGTTCCCACTACGAGCAGTACTTC.